The TCR beta chain described here comes from a study of cytomegalovirus exposure and HLA in healthy donors. Whole-study context: Genotyping of roughly 400 donors showed that about 79% belonged to the Caucasian-associated ancestry cluster. Study-wide findings and caveats: Sequence variants that were highly shared formed a cluster that was likely a sequencing artifact. Further analysis was carried out later, and it showed several of the most significant clusters appearing linked to common viral pathogens.

This clone has more than one count but fewer than ten. The antigen is not known. Trimming cost V 5 bases and J 2 bases; bases outside gene matches: 10. The CDR3 loop spans 16 amino acids. CDR1 is SSHAT and CDR2 is FNYEAQ in the germline V gene (reference sequence). Primers: 60 Vbeta forward and 13 Jbeta reverse. Libraries were prepared by immunoSEQ multiplex PCR; TCRdb keeps only in-frame clonotypes and omits some of them. The sample records fewer than 250,000 clones, roughly four fifths being singletons. V is TRBV7-7 and J is TRBJ2-7; TRBD2 matches at 9 bases. This TCR was recovered from a woman aged 25 to 39 in good health and CMV-seropositive. Material for sequencing was PBMCs. The DNA for the CDR3 is TGTGCCAGCAGCCCATATAGCGGGAGCCAACCCTACGAGCAGTACTTC. Residues: CASSPYSGSQPYEQYF.